This entry features one T cell receptor beta chain sequence. Antigen: not known. Data came from immunoSEQ multiplex PCR; TCRdb stores just in-frame clones and leaves some out. The data show tens of thousands of clones, over 75% seen once. The data stem from a study of OX40 agonist ivuxolimab in advanced cancers. Study-wide results and caveats: Some of the nonresponding patients also showed low levels of normalized T-cell clonal expansion.

The sequence was obtained from an adult with an advanced solid tumor such as melanoma, head and neck, liver or kidney cancer. The material was CD4+ or CD8+ T cells sorted from blood, obtained in a trial of the OX40 agonist ivuxolimab.

CDR3 in amino acids: CASGLALSQAWGEQFF. The DNA for the CDR3 is TGTGCTAGTGGTTTGGCCCTCAGCCAGGCCTGGGGTGAGCAGTTCTTC. J is TRBJ2-1 and V is TRBV12-5; D is undetermined. The length of the CDR3 is 16 residues. The germline gives CDR1 LGHNT, CDR2 FRNRAP. Trimming pared 1 base from V and 9 bases from J, leaving 19 bases between.